This record concerns one T cell receptor (beta chain) sequence. Its antigen is currently unknown. Combined were second doses at about 4 or about 12 weeks. Using immunoSEQ multiplex PCR, the repertoire was profiled, and TCRdb retains in-frame clones only, with some absent. The sample records some 150,000 clones, 88% being singletons. This sample stems from a study of T cell responses to AZD1222 COVID-19 vaccine. Findings of the study overall: Clonal diversity may have been underestimated, and the donors were mostly white British, with more females than males.

The CDR3 loop spans 13 amino acids. Trimming removed 9 bases at V and 1 base at J, with 13 bases between. From germline, CDR1 is MNHEY and CDR2 SMNVEV (reference sequence). The rearrangement uses TRBV27 and TRBJ2-7, with D perhaps assigned TRBD1 or TRBD2 (5 bases each). Material: peripheral blood, obtained 28 days after the second AZD1222 dose. This clonotype originated in an adult who received the AZD1222 COVID-19 vaccine. The CDR3 is CASSGTGSYEQYF. CDR3 sequence (DNA): TGTGCCAGTTCCGGGACCGGATCCTACGAGCAGTACTTC.